Below are 28 T cell receptor beta chains sequenced from a single sample in a study of human T cells and chemical hapten exposure. Documented time point: pre-sensitization, week 0. Treatment here: therapeutic diphenylcyclopropenone sensitization with weekly scalp DPC. A single record per CDR3 protein comes from TCRdb applying MiXCR to the RACE reads. The sample has a few hundred thousand distinct CDR3 sequences, approximately 5.8% seen once. The sequencing here drew on whole blood, taken in connection with sensitization to the hapten diphenylcyclopropenone (DPC). All receptors derive from a woman between 18 and 30 years old with alopecia areata. Some clones in this sample may be carry-over from other donors' samples.

This clonotype was counted ten times or more. The chain links TRBV5-5 to TRBJ1-2; TRBD1 matches at 10 bases. The CDR3 sequence is 15 residues long. Germline trimming cut 5 bases from V and 7 bases from J; bases unmatched to any gene: 11. Germline CDR1 reads SGHKS; CDR2 reads YYEKEE (reference sequence). The CDR3 DNA reads as TGTGCCAGCAGGGCTCCGGGACAGGGGCGGAGTGGCTACACCTTC. Protein: CASRAPGQGRSGYTF.

There are a few counts of this clonotype. The CDR3 DNA is TGTGCCAGCAGTTTATTGGGGGAAAACACTGAAGCTTTCTTT. It translates to CASSLLGENTEAFF. This chain joins TRBV27 and TRBJ1-1; D may be TRBD1 (5 bases). Germline loops: CDR1 MNHEY, CDR2 SMNVEV (reference sequence). The CDR3 contains 14 residues. Trimming left V 1 base short and J 2 bases short, with 8 bases between.

This clonotype was seen only a few times. This chain links TRBV6-5 with TRBJ1-4; D is ambiguous. Per germline, CDR1 MNHEY and CDR2 SVGAGI. The CDR3 contains 16 residues. The germline V and J ends were trimmed by 5 bases and 4 bases, with 17 bases remaining between them. The CDR3 reads CASSPVAGDFNEKLFF. Written as DNA, the CDR3 is TGTGCCAGCAGTCCGGTCGCTGGAGACTTTAATGAAAAACTGTTTTTT.

In its sample, this clonotype was seen many times. The genes are TRBV3-1 and TRBJ2-7; TRBD2 matches at 8 bases. The CDR3 runs to 16 residues. The germline CDR1 and CDR2 sequences are LGHDT and YNNKEL (reference sequence). Unmatched junction bases numbered 8, after V lost 4 bases and J lost 0 bases. The CDR3 here is CASSPGGAGDSYEQYF. The CDR3, as DNA: TGTGCCAGCAGCCCAGGTGGAGCGGGGGACTCCTACGAGCAGTACTTC.

The rearrangement uses TRBV10-3 and TRBJ2-3; TRBD1 is a possible D gene (6 bases). Germline CDR1 ENHRY, CDR2 SYGVKD. Deletions cut 7 bases from V and 0 bases from J, with 11 bases between. CDR3 length equals 14 residues. Here the CDR3 DNA reads TGTGCCATCAATCGACAGGAGAGCACAGATACGCAGTATTTT. It specifies CAINRQESTDTQYF.

This clonotype appeared many times. This sequence joins TRBV6-5 and TRBJ2-1, with TRBD2 identical over 7 bases. The CDR3 runs to 11 residues. CDR1 and CDR2 (germline): MNHEY, SVGAGI. V was pared by 5 bases and J by 10 bases, with 2 bases of the junction left unmatched. The CDR3 DNA reads as TGTGCCAGCAGTCAGGGAGGGGAGCAGTTCTTC. It translates to CASSQGGEQFF.

This clonotype was observed at least ten times. The chain combines TRBV3-1 with TRBJ1-2, with unresolved D. V was shortened by 0 bases and J by 6 bases, with 5 bases between the two germline ends. This CDR3 region has 12 residues. Germline loops: CDR1 LGHDT, CDR2 YNNKEL (reference sequence). The CDR3 sequence: CASSQEGNGYTF. The CDR3 DNA sequence: TGTGCCAGCAGCCAAGAGGGGAATGGCTACACCTTC.

This clonotype has a handful of counts. The rearrangement links TRBV28 to TRBJ1-1; D not certain. The V gene lost 6 bases and the J gene lost 3 bases, with 17 bases spanning the gap. The germline V gene has CDR1 MDHEN and CDR2 SYDVKM. The CDR3 covers 15 residues. CDR3 protein: CASSLTGPLDTEAFF. The CDR3 bases are TGTGCCAGCAGCCTCACCGGGCCCCTAGACACTGAAGCTTTCTTT.

V gene TRBV29-1 combines with J gene TRBJ2-5; D not certain. CDR3 length: 14 residues. Germline assignment: CDR1 SQVTM and CDR2 ANQGSEA. Trimming took off 1 base at V and 0 bases at J, with 9 bases between the two ends. CDR3 nucleotides: TGCAGCGTTGAAGGAGTAGGGAACCAAGAGACCCAGTACTTC. Protein: CSVEGVGNQETQYF.

This clonotype was counted at least ten times. The chain employs TRBV5-1 and TRBJ1-1, with a tentative D call TRBD1 (5 bases). V was pared by 0 bases and J by 1 base, with 13 bases between. CDR3 size: 16 residues. CDR1 is SGHRS, CDR2 YFSETQ, per germline. The CDR3 coding sequence is TGCGCCAGCAGCTTGGCCCCGACAGTAACGAACACTGAAGCTTTCTTT. This sequence encodes CASSLAPTVTNTEAFF.

The genes are TRBV7-2 and TRBJ2-5; 7 bases match TRBD1. V gave up 5 bases and J gave up 7 bases; unmatched junction bases: 13. This CDR3 is built from 15 residues. Per the germline V gene, CDR1 is SGHTA and CDR2 is FQGNSA. The CDR3, as DNA: TGTGCCAGCAGCGCGGCTGACAGGGCGCTTGGGACCCAGTACTTC. It yields the protein CASSAADRALGTQYF.

The rearrangement links TRBV7-9 to TRBJ2-1; tentatively, D is TRBD1 or TRBD2 (6 bases each). Germline V gene sequence: CDR1 SEHNR, CDR2 FQNEAQ (reference sequence). Trimming shortened V by 1 base and J by 4 bases, and 14 bases separated the two germline ends. The CDR3 loop spans 16 amino acids. CDR3 sequence reads: CASSLVGTGAYNEQFF. The CDR3 nucleotides read TGTGCCAGCAGCTTAGTTGGGACGGGGGCTTACAATGAGCAGTTCTTC. Supplemented by reference TRBV7-9 and TRBJ2-1, the full variable domain reads DTGVSQNPRHKITKRGQNVTFRCDPISEHNRLYWYRQTLGQGPEFLTYFQNEAQLEKSRLLSDRFSAERPKGSFSTLEIQRTEQGDSAMYLCASSLVGTGAYNEQFFGPGTRLTVL.

This clonotype was counted many times. The CDR3: CSARAGFDYGYTF. CDR3 coding DNA: TGCAGTGCTAGAGCTGGATTCGACTATGGCTACACCTTC. The chain recombines TRBV20-1 with TRBJ1-2, with D hard to call. The ends were cut back, 1 base at V and 3 bases at J, with 9 bases in the middle. This CDR3 has 13 residues. Germline assignment: CDR1 DFQATT and CDR2 SNEGSKA (reference sequence).

This clonotype has a count of ten or more. The chain's CDR3 is CASSLPYKGATTYEQYF. For the CDR3, the DNA is TGTGCCAGCAGCTTACCCTACAAGGGGGCGACGACCTACGAGCAGTACTTC. The rearrangement joins TRBV7-9 to TRBJ2-7, with 7 bases lining up with TRBD1. The CDR3 sequence is 17 residues long. CDR1 is SEHNR and CDR2 is FQNEAQ in the germline V gene (reference sequence). The V and J ends lost 2 bases and 2 bases, in that order; junction bases with no gene match: 12.

The sample holds a few counts of this clonotype. This chain joins TRBV20-1 and TRBJ1-2; D remains ambiguous. CDR3 size: 12 residues. Trimming removed 4 bases at V and 6 bases at J, with 12 bases between. Germline-derived CDR1 and CDR2 are DFQATT and SNEGSKA (reference sequence). CDR3 region: CSAKTPPNGYTF. The CDR3, as DNA: TGCAGTGCTAAGACCCCCCCGAATGGCTACACCTTC.

The table lists this clonotype with many counts. The rearrangement joins TRBV3-1 to TRBJ2-1, with TRBD1 identical over 7 bases. The V segment lost 2 bases and the J segment 7 bases; nucleotides outside the gene matches: 23. CDR3 length equals 20 residues. Germline loops: CDR1 LGHDT, CDR2 YNNKEL (reference sequence). As DNA, the CDR3 is TGTGCCAGCAGCCAAACGACAGGGCCTATTTCGCTGTCGCCGCTGAATGAGCAGTTCTTC. As protein: CASSQTTGPISLSPLNEQFF.

This clonotype was seen repeatedly, ten times or more. This chain uses TRBV28 with TRBJ1-6; D unresolved. CDR3 size: 13 residues. V gave up 6 bases and J gave up 4 bases, with 7 bases separating them. From germline, CDR1 is MDHEN and CDR2 SYDVKM. The CDR3 DNA reads as TGTGCCAGCAGGGGAATTTATAATTCACCCCTCCACTTT. Amino acid sequence: CASRGIYNSPLHF.

This clonotype was counted between two and nine times. The gene calls are TRBV28 and TRBJ2-7; no firm D call. V shed 3 bases and J shed 5 bases, with 8 bases lying between them. This CDR3 comprises 12 residues. Per germline, CDR1 MDHEN and CDR2 SYDVKM. CDR3 bases: TGTGCCAGCAGTTTTAGGGTCCACGAGCAGTACTTC. Amino acid sequence: CASSFRVHEQYF.

This clonotype was seen repeatedly, ten times or more. The chain uses TRBV12-3 or TRBV12-4 and TRBJ1-2; no clear D gene. The CDR3 has 13 amino acids. V gave up 1 base and J gave up 7 bases, with 10 bases separating them. The CDR3 loop is CASSLDGVRGYTF. The DNA of the CDR3 is TGTGCCAGCAGTTTAGATGGGGTACGTGGCTACACCTTC.

This clonotype was found a few times. This chain links TRBV29-1 with TRBJ2-7, with D perhaps TRBD1 or TRBD2 (5 bases each). The CDR3 spans 13 residues. From germline, CDR1 is SQVTM and CDR2 ANQGSEA. V was trimmed by 6 bases and J by 6 bases, leaving 18 bases between them. CDR3 nucleotides: TGCAGCGTCATGGGGACCGGGTGGGGCGAGCAGTACTTC. It encodes CSVMGTGWGEQYF.

This clonotype was observed many times. The CDR3 sequence: CASSLGGTGNQPQHF. The CDR3 DNA follows: TGTGCCAGCAGTTTAGGGGGGACTGGCAATCAGCCCCAGCATTTT. The chain recombines TRBV28 with TRBJ1-5, with D tentatively TRBD1 (5 bases). The CDR3 runs to 15 residues. Germline CDR1 reads MDHEN; CDR2 reads SYDVKM. V was pared by 2 bases and J by 2 bases, with 10 bases between.

V usage is TRBV7-9 and J usage is TRBJ1-5; D not resolved. Germline CDR1 reads SEHNR; CDR2 reads FQNEAQ (reference sequence). The CDR3 has 15 amino acids. Deletions cut 5 bases from V and 7 bases from J, with 18 bases between. CDR3 residues: CASSRDGLVGQPQHF. CDR3 nucleotides: TGTGCCAGCAGCAGAGACGGCCTGGTAGGCCAGCCCCAGCATTTT.

The chain couples TRBV4-1 to TRBJ2-6, with a possible D match to TRBD2 (6 bases). V gave up 4 bases and J gave up 0 bases, with 13 bases separating them. Per the germline V gene, CDR1 is MGHRA and CDR2 is YSYEKL. This CDR3 spans 17 amino acids. Here the CDR3 DNA reads TGCGCCAGCAGCCGGGGGGACCGAGCCTCTGGGGCCAACGTCCTGACTTTC. It encodes CASSRGDRASGANVLTF.

This sequence joins TRBV6-6 and TRBJ1-6; the D is unclear. Trimming left V 9 bases short and J 6 bases short, with 18 bases between. CDR1 is MNHNY, CDR2 SVGAGI, per germline (reference sequence). The CDR3 is 15 amino acids. The CDR3 DNA sequence: TGTGCCAGTCCTGATTCGCTCTCCAGTAATTCACCCCTCCACTTT. This translates into CASPDSLSSNSPLHF.

The rearrangement links TRBV13 to TRBJ1-4; a possible D gene is TRBD1 (5 bases). Germline V lookup: CDR1 PRHDT, CDR2 FYEKMQ (reference sequence). Trimming took off 1 base at V and 7 bases at J, with 10 bases between the two ends. The CDR3 has 14 amino acids. DNA for the CDR3: TGTGCCAGCAGCTTAGAGCAGGGACCTGAAAAACTGTTTTTT. It translates to CASSLEQGPEKLFF.

V and J are TRBV18 and TRBJ1-1, with 12 bases identical to TRBD1. V shed 4 bases, J shed 5 bases, and the junction held 8 bases outside the gene matches. The CDR3 is made up of 16 amino acids. Germline assignment: CDR1 KGHSH and CDR2 LQKENI. The CDR3 region is CASSQGTGGALTEAFF. For the CDR3, the DNA is TGTGCCAGCTCACAAGGGACAGGGGGCGCGTTAACTGAAGCTTTCTTT.

This chain links TRBV2 with TRBJ1-5, with D unclear. The V gene lost 2 bases and the J gene lost 5 bases, with 10 bases spanning the gap. The CDR3 is made up of 14 amino acids. Germline assignment: CDR1 SNHLY and CDR2 FYNNEI. In DNA, the CDR3 is TGTGCCAGCAGTGAATATGGCACCTATCAGCCCCAGCATTTT. Translated: CASSEYGTYQPQHF.

Worth noting for this clonotype: This may be a read error: a much more frequent sequence differs by one nucleotide. The J gene is TRBJ1-4, the V gene TRBV6-5; 10 positions agree with TRBD1. Germline CDR1 MNHEY, CDR2 SVGAGI. V shed 5 bases, J shed 8 bases, and the junction held 5 bases outside the gene matches. This CDR3 has 14 amino acids. The CDR3 sequence: CASSKGTGDEKLFF. CDR3 sequence (DNA): TGTGCCAGCAGTAAAGGGACAGGGGACGAAAAACTGTTTTTT.